This TCR beta chain was recovered during a study of T cell responses to AZD1222 COVID-19 vaccine. General observations from the study: Two AZD1222 administrations were followed by greater Spike-specific TCR breadth and depth. It was only after the peak T cell response that any repertoires were sampled.

This clone was counted only a few times. Its target is not known. Profiled with immunoSEQ multiplex PCR; TCRdb holds only in-frame clones, not every one. The sample has 95,000 to 150,000 clones, approximately 89% seen once. CDR1 is MGHRA, CDR2 YSYEKL, per germline. V shed 1 base and J shed 0 bases, with 10 bases lying between them. The CDR3 sequence is 16 residues long. The specimen comprised peripheral blood, sampled on day 0 of AZD1222 vaccination. The V call is TRBV4-1, the J call TRBJ1-3; no firm D call. This clonotype was sampled from an adult in good health. CDR3 protein: CASSQVDGRSGNTIYF. For the CDR3, the DNA is TGCGCCAGCAGCCAAGTGGACGGACGCTCTGGAAACACCATATATTTT.